These T cell receptor beta chains were read from a single sample in a study of somatic mutations in cytotoxic T cells in rheumatoid arthritis. TCRdb keeps only in-frame clones here, not all; method: immunoSEQ multiplex PCR. The table includes about 20,000 clones, roughly four fifths detected once. The specimen sequenced was CD8+ T cells sorted from blood. All receptors come from an adult with rheumatoid arthritis. CDR3s include the opening cysteine and the closing phenylalanine or tryptophan. D genes are given only for firm matches. Size is stated for part of the rows, as once, few or many counts, or as a class when the clone is expanded.

. . TRBJ1-1 TRBV19 CASSIVGGGRTEAFF TGTGCCAGTAGTATTGTTGGAGGGGGTAGGACTGAAGCTTTCTTT
TRBD2 . TRBJ2-2 TRBV7-3 CASSLIPGLAGDTGELFF TGTGCCAGCAGCTTAATCCCCGGACTAGCGGGAGACACCGGGGAGCTGTTTTTT
. . TRBJ1-4 TRBV9 CASSLPFWGADYPVNEKLFF TGTGCCAGCAGCCTCCCTTTTTGGGGGGCCGATTATCCAGTTAATGAAAAACTGTTTTTT
TRBD1 . TRBJ1-1 TRBV6-6 CASSQRQGAQWAEAFF TGTGCCAGCAGTCAAAGACAGGGGGCTCAATGGGCTGAAGCTTTCTTT
. . TRBJ1-5 TRBV7-9 CASSFGSGHNQPQHF TGTGCCAGCAGCTTTGGGTCAGGTCATAATCAGCCCCAGCATTTT
. . TRBJ2-1 TRBV7-9 CASSGLRGVKFF TGTGCCAGCAGCGGCCTCCGGGGCGTGAAGTTCTTC
. . TRBJ1-1 TRBV10-3 CAIRAGVNTEAFF TGTGCCATCAGAGCAGGGGTGAACACTGAAGCTTTCTTT
. . TRBJ1-2 TRBV4-2 CASSHQGAYGYTF TGTGCCAGCAGCCACCAGGGTGCCTATGGCTACACCTTC
. few TRBJ1-2 TRBV6-1 CASSGLGGHGYTF TGTGCCAGCAGTGGCCTCGGGGGGCACGGCTACACCTTC
. . TRBJ2-2 TRBV5-4 CASSLSGELFF TGTGCCAGCAGCTTGTCCGGGGAGCTGTTTTTT
TRBD1 . TRBJ1-3 TRBV9 CASSVGTGPTGSGNTIYF TGTGCCAGCAGCGTAGGAACCGGGCCGACAGGGTCGGGAAACACCATATATTTT
. . TRBJ1-1 TRBV6-1 CASSENVEDSEAFF TGTGCCAGCAGTGAAAACGTGGAGGACAGTGAAGCTTTCTTT
. . TRBJ1-2 TRBV27 CASGVGGRQGYTF TGTGCCAGCGGAGTGGGGGGGCGGCAGGGCTACACCTTC
. few TRBJ1-5 TRBV28 CASSSDQPQHF TGTGCCAGCAGTTCCGATCAGCCCCAGCATTTT
TRBD2 once TRBJ2-1 TRBV11-2 CASSVSGAYNEQFF TGTGCCAGCAGCGTTAGCGGGGCCTACAATGAGCAGTTCTTC
TRBD1 . TRBJ2-2 TRBV2 CASSVGQGYGELFF TGTGCCAGCAGTGTGGGACAGGGTTACGGGGAGCTGTTTTTT
. . TRBJ2-3 TRBV5-4 CASADVDTQYF TGTGCCAGCGCCGACGTAGATACGCAGTATTTT
TRBD1 . TRBJ1-1 TRBV9 CASSVVPGGTEAFF TGTGCCAGCAGCGTAGTTCCAGGGGGCACTGAAGCTTTCTTT
. . TRBJ2-1 TRBV5-6 CASSPAGMGGEQFF TGTGCCAGCAGCCCTGCCGGTATGGGTGGTGAGCAGTTCTTC
TRBD1 . TRBJ1-5 TRBV7-2 CASSAYWEGAKQPQHF TGTGCCAGCAGCGCATACTGGGAGGGGGCAAAACAGCCCCAGCATTTT
TRBD1 . TRBJ2-6 TRBV5-8 CASSPGQVRSGANVLTF TGTGCCAGCAGCCCGGGACAGGTGCGCTCTGGGGCCAACGTCCTGACTTTC
. . TRBJ2-1 TRBV7-2 CASSLVVLADRGNEQFF TGTGCCAGCAGCTTAGTCGTACTAGCCGATAGGGGGAATGAGCAGTTCTTC
. . TRBJ2-3 TRBV11-2 CASSSPPQGTDTQYF TGTGCCAGCAGCTCCCCACCCCAAGGCACAGATACGCAGTATTTT
. once TRBJ1-4 TRBV13 CASSPGQNEKLFF TGTGCCAGCAGCCCCGGACAGAATGAAAAACTGTTTTTT
. once TRBJ1-3 TRBV7-8 CASSSPGDSGNTIYF TGTGCCAGCAGCTCCCCGGGGGATAGTGGAAACACCATATATTTT
. . TRBJ2-1 TRBV29-1 CSVGVTPEASYNEQFF TGCAGCGTTGGGGTGACACCCGAAGCGAGTTACAATGAGCAGTTCTTC
. . TRBJ1-2 TRBV15 CATTGRDHYGYTF TGTGCCACCACCGGGCGGGACCACTATGGCTACACCTTC
TRBD1 . TRBJ1-2 TRBV29-1 CSVARDRAGGYTF TGCAGCGTCGCAAGGGACAGGGCCGGTGGCTACACCTTC
TRBD2 . TRBJ2-3 TRBV5-6 CASSLGLAGGPFTDTQYF TGTGCCAGCAGCTTGGGACTAGCGGGGGGGCCTTTCACAGATACGCAGTATTTT
. . TRBJ1-2 TRBV19 CASSAYGYTF TGTGCCAGTAGTGCCTATGGCTACACCTTC
. . TRBJ1-6 TRBV21-1 CASSKVGLRRGDSPLHF TGTGCCAGCAGCAAAGTGGGTCTTCGAAGGGGGGATTCACCCCTCCACTTT
TRBD1 . TRBJ2-4 TRBV9 CASSEGDRAYKNIQYF TGTGCCAGCAGCGAGGGGGACAGGGCCTACAAAAACATTCAGTACTTC
. . TRBJ2-5 TRBV19 CASSIYGSEQETQYF TGTGCCAGTAGTATATACGGGTCGGAACAAGAGACCCAGTACTTC
. few TRBJ1-3 TRBV16 CASSQLTRPSSGNTIYF TGTGCCAGCAGCCAATTAACCCGACCAAGCTCTGGAAACACCATATATTTT
TRBD1 . TRBJ1-1 TRBV2 CATGQVKEVAEAFF TGTGCCACGGGACAGGTTAAGGAGGTCGCTGAAGCTTTCTTT
TRBD1 . TRBJ1-2 TRBV25-1 CASSDWTGENGYTF TGTGCCAGCAGTGATTGGACAGGGGAGAATGGCTACACCTTC